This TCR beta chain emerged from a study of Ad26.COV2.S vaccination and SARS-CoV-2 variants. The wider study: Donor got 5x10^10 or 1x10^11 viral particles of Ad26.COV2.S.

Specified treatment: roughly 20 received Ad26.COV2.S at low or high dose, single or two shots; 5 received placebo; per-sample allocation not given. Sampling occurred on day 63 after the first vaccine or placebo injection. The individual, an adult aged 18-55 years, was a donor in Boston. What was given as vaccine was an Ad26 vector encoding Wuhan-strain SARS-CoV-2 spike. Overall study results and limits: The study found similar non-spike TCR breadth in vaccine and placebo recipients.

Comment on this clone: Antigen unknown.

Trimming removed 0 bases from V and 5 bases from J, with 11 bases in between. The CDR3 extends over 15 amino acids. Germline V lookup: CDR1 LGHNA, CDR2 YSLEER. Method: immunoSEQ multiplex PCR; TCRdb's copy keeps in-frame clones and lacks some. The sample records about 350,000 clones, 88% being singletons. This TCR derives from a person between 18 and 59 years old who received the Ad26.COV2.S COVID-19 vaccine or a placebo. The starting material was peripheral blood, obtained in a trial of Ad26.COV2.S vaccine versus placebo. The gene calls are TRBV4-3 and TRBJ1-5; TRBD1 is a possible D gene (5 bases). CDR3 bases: TGCGCCAGCAGCCAAGATTACAGGTCGGATCAGCCCCAGCATTTT. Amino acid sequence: CASSQDYRSDQPQHF.